The 13 T cell receptor beta chains reported below all come from one sample, sequenced in a study of blood T cell repertoires in COVID-19. This table comes from immunoSEQ multiplex PCR, and its TCRdb copy is limited to in-frame clones, with some not included. The repertoire holds a few hundred thousand clones, with 89% as singletons. Sequences were obtained from peripheral blood. The receptors originated from a woman aged 55-69 years with acute or convalescent COVID-19.

DNA of the CDR3: TGCAGCGTTACTAGCGGTAGCACAGATACGCAGTATTTT. This codes for CSVTSGSTDTQYF. The gene calls are TRBV29-1 and TRBJ2-3; 8 nucleotides agree with TRBD2. V lost 5 bases, J lost 0 bases, and 1 base stayed unmatched. This CDR3 contains 13 residues. The germline V gene has CDR1 SQVTM and CDR2 ANQGSEA.

The V gene is TRBV15, the J gene TRBJ1-5; 7 nucleotides line up with TRBD1. Germline-derived CDR1 and CDR2 are LNHNV and YYDKDF (reference sequence). CDR3 length equals 16 residues. With V trimmed by 1 base and J by 4 bases, 7 bases remained unmatched. The CDR3 nucleotides read TGTGCCACCAGCAGAGGCGAAGGGGGCCGGAATCAGCCCCAGCATTTT. Translated, it gives CATSRGEGGRNQPQHF.

The chain links TRBV7-9 to TRBJ2-3, with 7 nucleotides matching TRBD1. CDR3 length: 16 amino acids. CDR1 is SEHNR and CDR2 is FQNEAQ in the germline V gene (reference sequence). V dropped 4 bases and J dropped 0; count of bases not matched to a gene: 7. CDR3 protein: CASSYSGTESTDTQYF. In DNA, the CDR3 is TGTGCCAGCAGCTATTCCGGGACAGAAAGCACAGATACGCAGTATTTT. Supplemented by reference TRBV7-9 and TRBJ2-3, the full variable domain reads DTGVSQNPRHKITKRGQNVTFRCDPISEHNRLYWYRQTLGQGPEFLTYFQNEAQLEKSRLLSDRFSAERPKGSFSTLEIQRTEQGDSAMYLCASSYSGTESTDTQYFGPGTRLTVL.

The V call is TRBV7-9, the J call TRBJ1-4; TRBD1 might be the D (6 bases). This CDR3 spans 14 amino acids. Trimming left V 4 bases short and J 8 bases short, with 14 bases between. Germline V lookup: CDR1 SEHNR, CDR2 FQNEAQ (reference sequence). CDR3 sequence reads: CASSSQGKGEKLFF. The DNA of the CDR3 is TGTGCCAGCAGCTCACAGGGTAAAGGAGAAAAACTGTTTTTT.

With respect to this clone: An end of the junction does not agree with germline; a read error may underlie this. This chain connects TRBV7-6 to TRBJ1-2; TRBD1 agrees at 8 bases. The CDR3 length is 16 residues. Germline CDR1 SGHVS, CDR2 FNYEAQ. The CDR3 nucleotides read TGTGCCAGTAGCTTATTACCGGGACAGGAATTTCACGGCTACACCTTC. It translates to CASSLLPGQEFHGYTF.

The V and J genes are TRBV28 and TRBJ1-1; tentatively, D is TRBD1 (6 bases). The CDR3 consists of 13 residues. V was cut by 5 bases and J by 9 bases, with 16 bases left in between. Germline lookup yields CDR1 MDHEN and CDR2 SYDVKM. CDR3 region: CASSPIQGDQAFF. The CDR3 bases are TGTGCCAGCAGTCCAATACAGGGAGATCAAGCTTTCTTT.

The chain recombines TRBV2 with TRBJ1-4; D is ambiguous. This CDR3 has 15 amino acids. CDR1 and CDR2 from the germline V gene are SNHLY and FYNNEI. The germline V and J ends were trimmed by 5 bases and 2 bases, with 12 bases remaining between them. DNA for the CDR3: TGTGCCAGCAGTCCCCAAGGAGTGACTAATGAAAAACTGTTTTTT. Protein: CASSPQGVTNEKLFF.

The chain carries TRBV29-1 and TRBJ1-1; D not resolved. Trimming took 0 bases from V and 5 from J, leaving 16 bases between them. The germline V gene encodes CDR1 SQVTM and CDR2 ANQGSEA. The CDR3 length is 15 residues. CDR3 loop: CSVEDPTQGETEAFF. In DNA, the CDR3 is TGCAGCGTTGAAGATCCCACCCAAGGAGAAACTGAAGCTTTCTTT.

The chain carries TRBV6-2 or TRBV6-3 and TRBJ2-7; D might be TRBD1 (5 bases). CDR1 is MNHEY and CDR2 is SVGEGT in the germline V gene. V lost 2 bases, J lost 1 base, and 15 bases lay in between. This CDR3 spans 16 amino acids. CDR3 DNA: TGTGCCAGCAGTTACGTTAAGGGGCGATCATCCTACGAGCAGTACTTC. Translation gives CASSYVKGRSSYEQYF.

This clone showed up just a few times. This chain links TRBV4-3 with TRBJ1-2, with D tentatively TRBD1 (6 bases). The ends were cut back, 0 bases at V and 6 bases at J, with 14 bases in the middle. This CDR3 comprises 15 residues. Germline-derived CDR1 and CDR2 are LGHNA and YSLEER. CDR3 sequence reads: CASSQDLPGVNGYTF. CDR3 in DNA: TGCGCCAGCAGCCAAGATCTGCCAGGGGTAAATGGCTACACCTTC.

This chain links TRBV7-2 with TRBJ2-7; D is undetermined. This CDR3 region has 15 residues. Germline V gene data show CDR1 as SGHTA and CDR2 as FQGNSA. Deletions cut 1 base from V and 2 bases from J, with 12 bases between. CDR3 sequence (DNA): TGTGCCAGCAGCTTAGGGGCCCCGGCCCCCTACGAGCAGTACTTC. Translation gives CASSLGAPAPYEQYF.

The chain carries TRBV10-3 and TRBJ2-2, with D perhaps TRBD1 (5 bases). The CDR3 is 13 amino acids. Per the germline V gene, CDR1 is ENHRY and CDR2 is SYGVKD. The V gene lost 0 bases and the J gene lost 6 bases, with 5 bases spanning the gap. As DNA, the CDR3 is TGTGCCATCAGTGAGTCGACAGCCGGGGAGCTGTTTTTT. This codes for CAISESTAGELFF.

The CDR3 loop reads CASSRQGSNSGANVLTF. For the CDR3, the DNA is TGTGCCAGCTCACGACAGGGGTCAAACTCTGGGGCCAACGTCCTGACTTTC. The chain joins TRBV18 to TRBJ2-6; 8 positions agree with TRBD1. CDR1 and CDR2 (germline): KGHSH, LQKENI. The CDR3 spans 17 residues. The junction had 5 bases not matched to a gene; V was cut back by 4 bases and J by 0 bases.